The present TCR beta chain was sequenced within a study of blood T cells in healthy people across ages. The study's findings and limits: Diversity of TCR beta correlated strongly with naive T cell percentage.

On this clonotype itself: No antigen is known for it.

Ten milliliters was the volume of peripheral blood drawn from each donor. A second about 6 to 12 cycle PCR used barcoded and J-beta primers. The template-switch adaptor was a 5' adaptor with 12 random nucleotides. It tagged each cDNA molecule. TCRdb reprocessed the 5' RACE reads with MiXCR, giving one entry per CDR3 protein. This table has over 950,000 distinct CDR3 sequences, roughly 51% appearing once. Trimming cost V 0 bases and J 5 bases, with 19 bases left between them. The CDR3 extends over 17 amino acids. Looked up from germline, CDR1 is LNHNV and CDR2 is YYDKDF (reference sequence). The sequenced material came from blood. The chain recombines TRBV15 with TRBJ2-5, with a weak D call TRBD2 (6 bases). The receptor's source is a woman aged 55-70 years in good health. The CDR3 reads CATSRDLLAGGGETQYF. DNA for the CDR3: TGTGCCACCAGCAGAGATCTACTAGCCGGTGGGGGGGAGACCCAGTACTTC.